Given below is one T cell receptor (beta chain) in context. Its antigen is still unknown. No much larger clonotype is one base removed from it; base qualities were not supplied. The library was obtained by the immunoSEQ multiplex PCR assay. To provide template for TCR sequencing, every sample had RNA extracted and reverse transcribed into cDNA. First-strand cDNA was synthesized using SuperScript III with a 2:1 mix of oligo-dT and random hexamers. A synthetic immune receptor repertoire was used to measure amplification bias, and any remaining bias was corrected computationally. In the authors' own workflow: Raw reads were preprocessed for error removal, and CDR3 was defined according to IMGT conventions as running from the conserved cysteine to phenylalanine. Clonality was computed as 1 minus the Shannon entropy, with the entropy normalized by log2 of the number of productive unique TCRs. Whether scalp clones were CD4 or CD8 was inferred by matching scalp TCRbeta sequences against CD4 and CD8 repertoires sorted from blood. Here the immuneACCESS table is served through TCRdb, limited to in-frame sequences with V and J called. Missing clones are a known gap in these copies; in checked studies unresolved V genes cover under half, and the rest lacks a known reason. That table supplies the V and J calls and clone size; D and trimming were determined from the DNA. The table for this sample lists 100,000 to 140,000 clones; 84% of them were counted only once. The top ten constitute over 20% of the sample.

This specimen's time point label, interpreted: 24 weeks on oral tofacitinib. Sample treatment or condition, as interpreted from the label and publication: oral pan-JAK inhibitor, 5-10 mg twice daily. Peripheral blood and lesional scalp punch biopsies were obtained from patients with alopecia areata. PBMCs were isolated by density centrifugation and stained for CD3, CD4 and CD8, and CD4+ and CD8+ T cells were sorted on a FACSAria. The data originate from a study of CD8+ T cells in alopecia areata (dated by TCRdb to the late 2010s). Turning to the overall study: The treated patients, all with moderate-to-severe alopecia areata, were enrolled in an open-label pilot trial of oral tofacitinib given at 5 to 10 mg twice daily. In humans, TCRbeta sequencing was performed on scalp tissue and on sorted CD4+ and CD8+ peripheral blood T cells from healthy controls and from patients with patchy or totalis/universalis alopecia areata. Patients received tofacitinib for 6 to 18 months and were then followed off drug for 6 months to check for delayed response and recurrence. Scalp clonality was compared across normal scalp (n=4), patchy alopecia areata scalp (n=8), and alopecia totalis/universalis scalp (n=8). RNA came from the PAXgene miRNA kit for fixed scalp, the miRNeasy kit for PBMCs, and the RNeasy kit for mouse skin. TCRbeta CDR3 regions were amplified by immunoSEQ multiplex PCR with 35 Vbeta forward and 13 Jbeta reverse primers. Biopsies were taken from tofacitinib-treated patients at baseline and at 4 and 24 weeks of treatment, and a later scalp biopsy was taken in several of the tofacitinib-treated patients. The SALT score, which quantifies the percentage of affected scalp surface area, was used to measure disease severity in treated patients. In both human patients and the C3H/HeJ mouse model, the study applied high-throughput TCRbeta sequencing to look at T cell clonal expansion in alopecia areata.

CDR1 and CDR2 were assigned from the germline V gene as SGHAT and FQNNGV. Cut back by 2 bases and 7 bases, the V and J ends lie 2 bases apart. The CDR3 sequence holds 11 residues, the cysteine and phenylalanine included. CDR3 DNA only is kept here, 33 bases in frame from base 1. The paper's findings and limits, for the study overall: Scalp TCR repertoire analysis is complicated because resident alphabeta T cells in normal human skin are also sequenced, whereas mouse skin is dominated by gammadelta T cells. Because the treated cohort was small and included a single nonresponder, larger studies are needed to assess links between baseline CD8+ expansion and response. Compared with normal scalp, lesional scalp had higher clonality and more expanded CD8+ clones, particularly in alopecia totalis/universalis, a pattern that suggests antigenic drive. Shared TCR sequences between patients were less evident than in mice, which may be partly attributable to HLA diversity in the patient population. Scalp clonality and the number of expanded CD8+ clones among the top 100 scalp clones were significantly decreased by tofacitinib. Many expanded lesional clones were found to persist in scalp and blood during tofacitinib treatment, and relapse after treatment cessation may be partly explained by this persistence.

This TCR was recovered from a human donor with alopecia areata. This specimen consisted of CD8+ T cells sorted from blood, obtained at week 24, from a patient treated with tofacitinib. The chain was built from TRBV11-2 and TRBJ1-4, with the D gene too uncertain to name. In nucleotide form, the sequence is TGTGCCAGCAGCTTAAGTGAAAAACTGTTTTTT. Translation gives CASSLSEKLFF.